The sequence of this T cell receptor beta chain was determined in a study of regulatory T cells in long-lasting Graves disease. The overall study: In persistent Graves' disease, antithyroid drugs had been taken for over 5 years and TSH receptor antibodies stayed positive. Findings of the study overall: Among the persistent patients, 2,741 public clonotypes were shared, more than the 750 to 1,000 shared among new patients.

In this sample, this clonotype turned up a few times. What it binds is unknown. The time point was: persistent/refractory GD, antithyroid drugs over 5 years with positive TRAb. After RNA was extracted from PBMCs, the TCR library was made from it. One endocrinology department in Xi'an, China, was where patients came from. Trimming stripped 10 bases from V and 6 bases from J, with 13 bases between. The germline V gene encodes CDR1 ENHRY and CDR2 SYGVKD. The CDR3 length is 12 residues. Arm-PCR of CDR3 regions with iRepertoire HTBI primers generated TCR beta libraries. TCRdb re-called the multiplex PCR reads through MiXCR, storing one row per CDR3 protein. The sample holds about 470,000 distinct CDR3 sequences, 20% to 25% seen once.

Sequences were derived from peripheral blood mononuclear cells (PBMCs), sampled when the disease was refractory, from a patient treated with antithyroid drugs. V usage is TRBV10-3 and J usage is TRBJ1-5, with TRBD1 as a possible D gene (5 bases). The receptor comes from a female donor with Graves disease. CDR3 loop: CASSQGTQPQHF. CDR3 DNA: TGTGCCAGTTCTCAGGGAACTCAGCCCCAGCATTTT.